This T cell receptor (beta chain) was captured by sequencing in a study of CD8 T cells in Susac syndrome. RNA was extracted with the RNeasy kit, and a quantity of about 0.45 to 1 ug was reverse transcribed using random hexamers. Each CDR3 protein is one row after TCRdb ran MiXCR on the immunoSEQ multiplex PCR reads. The profile covers 180,000 or so distinct CDR3 sequences, with over 85% appearing a single time and about 0.1% taken by the ten largest. Germline V lookup: CDR1 SQVTM, CDR2 ANQGSEA. CDR3 length: 17 residues. V lost 4 bases to trimming and J lost 8 bases, with 27 bases between them. High-throughput TCR beta sequencing covered peripheral CD8+ and CD4+ T cells.

The chain has TRBV29-1 and TRBJ2-1, with D maybe TRBD1 (7 bases). The specimen sequenced was CD4+ T cells from PBMCs. This TCR was recovered from a human donor in good health. CDR3 nucleotides: TGCAGCGTTGTCGGAGGGGGCGAAGTGTCCCCAAATGATGAGCAGTTCTTC. Residues: CSVVGGGEVSPNDEQFF.